This TCR beta chain was identified in a study of blood T cell repertoires in COVID-19. The wider study: The United States, Italy and Spain provided the acute and convalescent COVID-19 samples.

CDR1 and CDR2 (germline): SGHNT, YYREEE (reference sequence). V was clipped by 4 bases and J by 0 bases; unmatched bases: 6. The CDR3 contains 16 residues. Assay used: immunoSEQ multiplex PCR; TCRdb lists only in-frame clones, some missing. The table has fewer than 200,000 clones, over 80% seen once. Sequenced material: peripheral blood. The chain combines TRBV5-4 with TRBJ2-1; 8 nucleotides match TRBD2. This receptor was identified in a young man with COVID-19, enrolled during active disease. CDR3 protein: CASSPGGASSYNEQFF. CDR3 in DNA: TGTGCCAGCAGCCCGGGAGGGGCGAGCTCCTACAATGAGCAGTTCTTC.